This T cell receptor (beta chain) stems from a study of blood T cell repertoires in COVID-19 (dated by TCRdb to about 2020). Background on the whole study: The collaborator samples originated in the United States, Italy and Spain and spanned the acute and convalescent phases of COVID-19. The material from the prospective study consisted of cDNA or gDNA derived from T cells, B-cell-depleted T cells, or PBMCs. Subjects who had been exposed to COVID-19, were actively infected with it, or had recovered from it provided the deeply sampled blood TCRbeta repertoires that made up the dataset. The repertoires were released in a freely available public database intended as a resource for research on the immune response to SARS-CoV-2. The samples were drawn from the first 160 participants of the ongoing ImmuneRACE study and from 1,254 subjects provided by 6 global collaborators. Sample metadata almost always included a de-identified subject ID, COVID-19 status, age in years and sex. Where available, HLA class I and class II types were obtained from metadata supplied by the sample provider rather than from assay-based typing.

Enrolling through a virtual design, the prospective study's participants ranged in age from roughly 18 to 89 years and lived across 24 United States geographic areas. To assign participants to cohorts, the prospective study relied on clinical history that participants themselves reported in a screening survey and a study questionnaire. Recovered participants in ImmuneRACE Cohort 3 were defined as having two consecutive negative NP/OP PCR tests, clearance from a healthcare professional, or resolution of symptoms. Mobile phlebotomists in the prospective study collected whole blood, serum and a nasopharyngeal or oropharyngeal swab from every participant. Prospective study participants could optionally give additional blood draws and questionnaires over an approximately 2-month period. Blood samples from the prospective study were shipped frozen or at room temperature prior to DNA extraction. Germline trimming: 7 bases from V, 5 bases from J; junction bases outside gene matches: 5. The CDR3 numbers 14 residues from cysteine through phenylalanine. The only DNA kept is the CDR3, 42 bases in frame from the first base. CDR1 and CDR2 are drawn from the germline V gene (reference sequence): LNHDA, SQIVND.

The paper's findings and limits, for the study overall: How much clinical and demographic metadata was included differed by source and by participant, and the metadata was provided uncurated.

With regard to this clone: The antigen this receptor binds is unknown. No base-level quality is on record; no much larger clone is a single base apart.

TCRbeta CDR3 regions were amplified from genomic DNA by means of the immunoSEQ Assay, a bias-controlled multiplex PCR. As for how the authors treated the data: The number of nucleated cells in each sample was estimated from the amplification of reference gene primers within the assay. Sequence reads were collapsed and filtered to measure the absolute abundance of every unique TCRbeta CDR3 rearrangement. For each sample, productive Simpson clonality was calculated as the square root of Simpson's diversity index across productive rearrangements. TCRdb took this table from immuneACCESS and kept in-frame rearrangements with V and J called. Such tables lack part of the clones; where checked against another copy, unresolved V genes explain under half of the gap, and the rest is unexplained. V and J calls plus clone size are reproduced from that table; the DNA served to infer D and trimming. The sample profile shows under 200,000 clones; roughly 80% of them were found once. Jointly, the top ten make up 3% to 3.5% of the sample.

The chain is made from TRBV19 and TRBJ1-5; 10 nucleotides in the junction match TRBD1. Material for sequencing was PBMCs or T cells enriched from blood (not recorded which). The source is a woman aged 60-75 years who had recovered from COVID-19. The bases read TGTGCCAGTACCAGGGACAGGGGCGATCAGCCCCAGCATTTT. Protein translation: CASTRDRGDQPQHF.